Sequencing of this TCR beta chain was carried out in a study of PD-L1 blockade in urothelial cancer. Germline V gene lookup returns CDR1 LNHNV and CDR2 YYDKDF (reference sequence). The CDR3 spans 16 residues. The V and J ends lost 1 base and 4 bases, in that order; junction bases with no gene match: 4. Profiling relied on immunoSEQ multiplex PCR, and the TCRdb table lists in-frame clones only, not all of them. The sample has fewer than 60,000 clones; about 85% are singletons. Time point noted: pretreatment peripheral blood. This chain connects TRBV15 to TRBJ2-1; 10 bases line up with TRBD2. The sample in question was PBMCs, obtained around atezolizumab (anti-PD-L1) treatment. This sequence originates from a man between 65 and 80 years old with urothelial cancer. CDR3 bases: TGTGCCACCAGCAGAGCAGCACTAGCGGGGTACAATGAGCAGTTCTTC. Amino acids: CATSRAALAGYNEQFF. Full variable domain (rest looked up from reference TRBV15 and TRBJ2-1): DAMVIQNPRYQVTQFGKPVTLSCSQTLNHNVMYWYQQKSSQAPKLLFHYYDKDFNNEADTPDNFQSRRPNTSFCFLDIRSPGLGDTAMYLCATSRAALAGYNEQFFGPGTRLTVL.